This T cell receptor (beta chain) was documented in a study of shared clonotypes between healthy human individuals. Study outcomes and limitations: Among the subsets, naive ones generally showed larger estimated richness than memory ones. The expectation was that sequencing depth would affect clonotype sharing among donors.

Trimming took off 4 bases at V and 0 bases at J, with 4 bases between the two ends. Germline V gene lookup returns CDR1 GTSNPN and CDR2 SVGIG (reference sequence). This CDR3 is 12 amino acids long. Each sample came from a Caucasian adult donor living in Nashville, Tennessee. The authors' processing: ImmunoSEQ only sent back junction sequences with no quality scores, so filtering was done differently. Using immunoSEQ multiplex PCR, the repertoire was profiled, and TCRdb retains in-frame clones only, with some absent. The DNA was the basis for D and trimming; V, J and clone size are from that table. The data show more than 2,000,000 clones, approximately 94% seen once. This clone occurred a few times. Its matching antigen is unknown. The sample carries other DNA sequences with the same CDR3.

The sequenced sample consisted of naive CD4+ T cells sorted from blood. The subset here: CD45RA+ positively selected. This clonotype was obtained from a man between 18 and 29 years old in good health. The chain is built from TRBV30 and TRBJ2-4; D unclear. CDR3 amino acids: CAWKGAKNIQYF. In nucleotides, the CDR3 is TGTGCCTGGAAGGGAGCCAAAAACATTCAGTACTTC.